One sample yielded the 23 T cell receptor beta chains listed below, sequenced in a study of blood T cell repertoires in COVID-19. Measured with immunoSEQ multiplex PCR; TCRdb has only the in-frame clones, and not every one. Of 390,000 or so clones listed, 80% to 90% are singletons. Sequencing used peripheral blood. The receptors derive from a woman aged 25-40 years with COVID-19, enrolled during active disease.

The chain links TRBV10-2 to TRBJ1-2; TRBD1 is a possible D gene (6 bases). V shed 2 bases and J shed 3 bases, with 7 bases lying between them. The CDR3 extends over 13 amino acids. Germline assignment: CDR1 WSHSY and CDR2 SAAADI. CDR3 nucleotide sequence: TGCGCCAGCAGTGAGGAGGGGGACTATGGCTACACCTTC. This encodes CASSEEGDYGYTF.

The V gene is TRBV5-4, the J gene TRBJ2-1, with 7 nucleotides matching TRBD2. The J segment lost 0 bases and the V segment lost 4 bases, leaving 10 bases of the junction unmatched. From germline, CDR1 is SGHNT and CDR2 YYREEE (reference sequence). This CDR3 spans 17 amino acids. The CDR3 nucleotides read TGTGCCAGCAGCCGGACCCCTAGCGGCAGCTCCTACAATGAGCAGTTCTTC. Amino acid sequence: CASSRTPSGSSYNEQFF.

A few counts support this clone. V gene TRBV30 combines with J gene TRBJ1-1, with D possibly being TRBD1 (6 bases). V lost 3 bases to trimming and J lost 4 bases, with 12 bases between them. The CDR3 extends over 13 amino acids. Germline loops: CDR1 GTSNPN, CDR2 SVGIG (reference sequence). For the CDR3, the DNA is TGTGCCTGGAGCCAGGGGCGAGGCACTGAAGCTTTCTTT. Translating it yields CAWSQGRGTEAFF. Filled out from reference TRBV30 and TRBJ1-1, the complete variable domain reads SQTIHQWPATLVQPVGSPLSLECTVEGTSNPNLYWYRQAAGRGLQLLFYSVGIGQISSEVPQNLSASRPQDRQFILSSKKLLLSDSGFYLCAWSQGRGTEAFFGQGTRLTVV.

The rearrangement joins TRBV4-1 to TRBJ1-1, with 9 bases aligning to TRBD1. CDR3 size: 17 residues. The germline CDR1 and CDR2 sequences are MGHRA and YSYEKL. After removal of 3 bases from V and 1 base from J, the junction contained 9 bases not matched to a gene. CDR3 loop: CASSQGRDRVPNTEAFF. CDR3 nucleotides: TGCGCCAGCAGCCAGGGCCGGGACAGGGTCCCGAACACTGAAGCTTTCTTT.

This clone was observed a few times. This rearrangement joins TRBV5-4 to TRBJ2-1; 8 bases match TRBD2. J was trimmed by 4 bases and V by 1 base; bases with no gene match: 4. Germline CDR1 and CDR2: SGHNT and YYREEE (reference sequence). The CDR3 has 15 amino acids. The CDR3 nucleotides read TGTGCCAGCAGCTTGCGGGGGGGCTCATACAATGAGCAGTTCTTC. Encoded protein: CASSLRGGSYNEQFF.

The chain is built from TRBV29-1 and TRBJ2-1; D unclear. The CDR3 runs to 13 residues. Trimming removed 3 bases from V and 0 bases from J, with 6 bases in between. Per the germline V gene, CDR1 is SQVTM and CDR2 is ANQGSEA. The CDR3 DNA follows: TGCAGCGTTGATACGGGCTCCTACAATGAGCAGTTCTTC. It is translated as CSVDTGSYNEQFF.

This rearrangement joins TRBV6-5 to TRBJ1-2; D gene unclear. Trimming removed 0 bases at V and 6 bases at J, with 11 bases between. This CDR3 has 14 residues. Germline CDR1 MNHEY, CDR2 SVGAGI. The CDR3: CASSYSSGTHGYTF. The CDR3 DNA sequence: TGTGCCAGCAGTTACTCGTCGGGAACACATGGCTACACCTTC.

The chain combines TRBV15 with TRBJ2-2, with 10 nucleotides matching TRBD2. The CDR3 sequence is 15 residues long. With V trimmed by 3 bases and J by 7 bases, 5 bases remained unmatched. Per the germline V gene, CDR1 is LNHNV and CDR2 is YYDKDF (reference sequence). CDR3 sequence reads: CATSRDSSGSGELFF. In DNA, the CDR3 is TGTGCCACCAGCAGGGACTCTAGCGGGAGCGGGGAGCTGTTTTTT.

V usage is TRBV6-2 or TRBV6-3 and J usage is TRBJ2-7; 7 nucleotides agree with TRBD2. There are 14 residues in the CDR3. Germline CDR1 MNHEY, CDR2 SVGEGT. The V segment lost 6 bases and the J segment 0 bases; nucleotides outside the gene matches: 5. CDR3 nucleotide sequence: TGTGCCAGCAGCCGCGGACTAGTCTCCTACGAGCAGTACGTC. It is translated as CASSRGLVSYEQYV.

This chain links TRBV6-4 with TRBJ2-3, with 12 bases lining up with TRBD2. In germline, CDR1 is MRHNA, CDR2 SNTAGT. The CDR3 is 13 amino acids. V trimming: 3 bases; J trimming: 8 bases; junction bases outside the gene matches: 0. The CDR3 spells CASSETSGGTQYF. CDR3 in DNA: TGTGCCAGCAGTGAGACTAGCGGGGGTACGCAGTATTTT.

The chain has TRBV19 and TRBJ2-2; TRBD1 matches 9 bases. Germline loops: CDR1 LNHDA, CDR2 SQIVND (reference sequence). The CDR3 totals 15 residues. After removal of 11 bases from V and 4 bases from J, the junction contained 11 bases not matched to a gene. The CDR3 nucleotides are TGTGCCGCTGCCCCCGGGACAGGGTCCACCGGGGAGCTGTTTTTT. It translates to CAAAPGTGSTGELFF. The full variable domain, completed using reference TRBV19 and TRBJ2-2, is DGGITQSPKYLFRKEGQNVTLSCEQNLNHDAMYWYRQDPGQGLRLIYYSQIVNDFQKGDIAEGYSVSREKKESFPLTVTSAQKNPTAFYLCAAAPGTGSTGELFFGEGSRLTVL.

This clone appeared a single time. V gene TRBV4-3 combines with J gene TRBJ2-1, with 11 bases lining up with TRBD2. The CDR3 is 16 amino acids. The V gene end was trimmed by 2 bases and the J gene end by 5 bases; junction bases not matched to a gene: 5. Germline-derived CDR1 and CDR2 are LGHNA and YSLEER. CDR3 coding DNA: TGCGCCAGCAGCCAAACTAGCGGGAGAGGGAACAATGAGCAGTTCTTC. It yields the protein CASSQTSGRGNNEQFF.

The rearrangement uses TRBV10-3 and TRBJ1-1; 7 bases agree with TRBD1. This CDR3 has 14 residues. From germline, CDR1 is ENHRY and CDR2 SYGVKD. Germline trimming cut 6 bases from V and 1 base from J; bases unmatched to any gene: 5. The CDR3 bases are TGTGCCATCAGGGAGACAGGGTGGAACACTGAAGCTTTCTTT. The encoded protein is CAIRETGWNTEAFF.

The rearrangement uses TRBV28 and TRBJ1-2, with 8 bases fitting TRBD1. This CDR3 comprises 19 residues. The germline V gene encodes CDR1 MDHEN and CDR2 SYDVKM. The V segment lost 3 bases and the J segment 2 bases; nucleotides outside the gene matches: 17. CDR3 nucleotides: TGTGCCAGCAGTTTTTGGGTCACCCGGACAGGGCTATCAAACTATGGCTACACCTTC. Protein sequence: CASSFWVTRTGLSNYGYTF.

The CDR3 nucleotides are TGTGCCAGCGTCCCGTGGGGGGGGTCCAACTATGGCTACACCTTC. Translating it yields CASVPWGGSNYGYTF. This chain connects TRBV2 to TRBJ1-2, with D possibly TRBD1 on 5 matching bases. Germline V CDR1 and CDR2: SNHLY, FYNNEI. V was clipped by 8 bases and J by 2 bases, with 18 bases between them. The CDR3 sequence is 15 residues long. Looking up the rest from reference TRBV2 and TRBJ1-2 gives the full variable domain: EPEVTQTPSHQVTQMGQEVILRCVPISNHLYFYWYRQILGQKVEFLVSFYNNEISEKSEIFDDQFSVERPDGSNFTLKIRSTKLEDSAMYFCASVPWGGSNYGYTFGSGTRLTVV.

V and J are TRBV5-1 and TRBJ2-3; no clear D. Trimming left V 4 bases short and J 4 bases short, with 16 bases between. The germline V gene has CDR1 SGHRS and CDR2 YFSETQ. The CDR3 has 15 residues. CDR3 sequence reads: CASSPPGVGPDTQYF. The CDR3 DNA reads TGCGCCAGCAGCCCTCCCGGTGTGGGCCCAGATACGCAGTATTTT.

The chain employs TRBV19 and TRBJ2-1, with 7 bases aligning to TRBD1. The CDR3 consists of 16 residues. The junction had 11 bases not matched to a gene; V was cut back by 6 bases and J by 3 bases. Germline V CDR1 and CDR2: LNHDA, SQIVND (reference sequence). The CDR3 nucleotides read TGTGCCAGTAGAAGACTGGACAGGTCAAACTACAATGAGCAGTTCTTC. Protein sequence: CASRRLDRSNYNEQFF.

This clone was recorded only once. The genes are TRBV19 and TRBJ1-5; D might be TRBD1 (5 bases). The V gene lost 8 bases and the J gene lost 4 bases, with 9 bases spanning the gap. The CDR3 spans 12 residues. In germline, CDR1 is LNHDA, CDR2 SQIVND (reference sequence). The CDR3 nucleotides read TGTGCCAGTGCGGGGGTTAATCAGCCCCAGCATTTT. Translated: CASAGVNQPQHF.

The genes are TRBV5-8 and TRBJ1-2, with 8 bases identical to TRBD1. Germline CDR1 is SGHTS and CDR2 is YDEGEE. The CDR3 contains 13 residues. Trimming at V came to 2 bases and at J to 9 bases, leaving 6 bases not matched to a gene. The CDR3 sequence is CASSFPGGVSYTF. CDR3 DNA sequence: TGTGCCAGCAGCTTCCCAGGGGGCGTGAGCTACACCTTC.

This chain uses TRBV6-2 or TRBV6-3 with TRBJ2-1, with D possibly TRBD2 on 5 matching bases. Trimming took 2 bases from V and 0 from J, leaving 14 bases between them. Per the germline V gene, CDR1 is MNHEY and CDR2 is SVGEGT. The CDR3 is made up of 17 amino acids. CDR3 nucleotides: TGTGCCAGCAGTTACGGTCGGAGGACGGGCTCCTACAATGAGCAGTTCTTC. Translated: CASSYGRRTGSYNEQFF.

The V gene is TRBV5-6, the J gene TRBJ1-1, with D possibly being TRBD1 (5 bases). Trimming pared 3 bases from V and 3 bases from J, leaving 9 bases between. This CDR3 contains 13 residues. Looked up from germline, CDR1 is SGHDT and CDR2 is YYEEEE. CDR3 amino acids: CASSSDTYTEAFF. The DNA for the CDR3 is TGTGCCAGCAGCTCGGACACTTACACTGAAGCTTTCTTT.

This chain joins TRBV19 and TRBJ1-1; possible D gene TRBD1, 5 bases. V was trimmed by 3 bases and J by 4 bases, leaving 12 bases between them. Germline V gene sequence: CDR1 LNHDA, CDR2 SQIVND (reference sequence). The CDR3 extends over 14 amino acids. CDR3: CASSISRAITEAFF. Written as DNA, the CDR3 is TGTGCCAGTAGTATTTCCAGGGCGATCACTGAAGCTTTCTTT.

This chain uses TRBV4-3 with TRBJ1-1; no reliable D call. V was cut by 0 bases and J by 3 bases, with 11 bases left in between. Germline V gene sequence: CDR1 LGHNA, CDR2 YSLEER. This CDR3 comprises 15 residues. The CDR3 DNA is TGCGCCAGCAGCCAAGATGGGCGGGTTCACACTGAAGCTTTCTTT. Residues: CASSQDGRVHTEAFF.